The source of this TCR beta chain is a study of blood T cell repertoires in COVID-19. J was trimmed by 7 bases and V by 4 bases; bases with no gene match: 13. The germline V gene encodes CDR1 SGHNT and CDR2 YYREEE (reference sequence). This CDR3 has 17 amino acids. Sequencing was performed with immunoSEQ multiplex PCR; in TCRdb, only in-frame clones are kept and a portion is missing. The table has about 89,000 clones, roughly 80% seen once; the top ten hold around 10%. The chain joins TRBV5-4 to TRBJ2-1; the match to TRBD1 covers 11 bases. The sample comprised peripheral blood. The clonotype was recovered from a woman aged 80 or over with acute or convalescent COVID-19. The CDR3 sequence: CASSASGGTGGFNEQFF. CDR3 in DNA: TGTGCCAGCAGCGCTTCGGGAGGGACAGGGGGATTTAATGAGCAGTTCTTC.